This T cell receptor beta chain is from a study of blood T cell repertoires in COVID-19. How the authors handled the data: For nucleated cells, counts were estimated from reference gene primer amplification. Method: immunoSEQ multiplex PCR; TCRdb's copy keeps in-frame clones and lacks some. V, J and clone size are those of that table, while D and trimming were read from the DNA. The table lists nearly 350,000 clones, 87% of them singletons. The CDR3 is 15 residues long. V lost 2 bases, J lost 2 bases, and 3 bases stayed unmatched. Germline CDR1 reads SGHRS; CDR2 reads YFSETQ. The chain has TRBV5-1 and TRBJ2-3; 9 bases are shared with TRBD1. The TCR comes from a woman aged 45-59 years with COVID-19, enrolled during active disease. The specimen was peripheral blood. The CDR3 region has the DNA TGCGCCAGCAGCTTAACAGGGGGCTCCACAGATACGCAGTATTTT. Residues: CASSLTGGSTDTQYF.